This T cell receptor (beta chain) was documented in a study of CD8 T cells in ankylosing spondylitis. V gave up 1 base and J gave up 4 bases, with 8 bases separating them. The CDR3 is 13 residues long. Germline-derived CDR1 and CDR2 are DFQATT and SNEGSKA (reference sequence). For TCR beta, libraries came from quantitative 5'-RACE with molecular barcodes. TCRdb re-derived calls from the 5' RACE reads in MiXCR, one entry per CDR3 protein. The sample has 35,000 or so distinct CDR3 sequences, 16% seen once; the top ten hold about 45%. Worth noting for this clonotype: Its antigen is currently unknown.

Study-wide results and caveats: Roughly eight highly homologous variants made up a TCR beta motif that seemed to typify ankylosing spondylitis blood. Clones linked with disease were CD8+ and fairly uncommon in the peripheral blood. Reported data indicate significant enrichment of disease-linked clones within matched ankylosing spondylitis synovial fluid.

The chain recombines TRBV20-1 with TRBJ2-1; tentative D call: TRBD2 (6 bases). This clonotype was obtained from a male donor with ankylosing spondylitis or in good health (not recorded which). Specimen: blood. The CDR3 DNA follows: TGCAGTGCTAGAGCGGGACTTTACAATGAGCAGTTCTTC. This gives the protein CSARAGLYNEQFF.